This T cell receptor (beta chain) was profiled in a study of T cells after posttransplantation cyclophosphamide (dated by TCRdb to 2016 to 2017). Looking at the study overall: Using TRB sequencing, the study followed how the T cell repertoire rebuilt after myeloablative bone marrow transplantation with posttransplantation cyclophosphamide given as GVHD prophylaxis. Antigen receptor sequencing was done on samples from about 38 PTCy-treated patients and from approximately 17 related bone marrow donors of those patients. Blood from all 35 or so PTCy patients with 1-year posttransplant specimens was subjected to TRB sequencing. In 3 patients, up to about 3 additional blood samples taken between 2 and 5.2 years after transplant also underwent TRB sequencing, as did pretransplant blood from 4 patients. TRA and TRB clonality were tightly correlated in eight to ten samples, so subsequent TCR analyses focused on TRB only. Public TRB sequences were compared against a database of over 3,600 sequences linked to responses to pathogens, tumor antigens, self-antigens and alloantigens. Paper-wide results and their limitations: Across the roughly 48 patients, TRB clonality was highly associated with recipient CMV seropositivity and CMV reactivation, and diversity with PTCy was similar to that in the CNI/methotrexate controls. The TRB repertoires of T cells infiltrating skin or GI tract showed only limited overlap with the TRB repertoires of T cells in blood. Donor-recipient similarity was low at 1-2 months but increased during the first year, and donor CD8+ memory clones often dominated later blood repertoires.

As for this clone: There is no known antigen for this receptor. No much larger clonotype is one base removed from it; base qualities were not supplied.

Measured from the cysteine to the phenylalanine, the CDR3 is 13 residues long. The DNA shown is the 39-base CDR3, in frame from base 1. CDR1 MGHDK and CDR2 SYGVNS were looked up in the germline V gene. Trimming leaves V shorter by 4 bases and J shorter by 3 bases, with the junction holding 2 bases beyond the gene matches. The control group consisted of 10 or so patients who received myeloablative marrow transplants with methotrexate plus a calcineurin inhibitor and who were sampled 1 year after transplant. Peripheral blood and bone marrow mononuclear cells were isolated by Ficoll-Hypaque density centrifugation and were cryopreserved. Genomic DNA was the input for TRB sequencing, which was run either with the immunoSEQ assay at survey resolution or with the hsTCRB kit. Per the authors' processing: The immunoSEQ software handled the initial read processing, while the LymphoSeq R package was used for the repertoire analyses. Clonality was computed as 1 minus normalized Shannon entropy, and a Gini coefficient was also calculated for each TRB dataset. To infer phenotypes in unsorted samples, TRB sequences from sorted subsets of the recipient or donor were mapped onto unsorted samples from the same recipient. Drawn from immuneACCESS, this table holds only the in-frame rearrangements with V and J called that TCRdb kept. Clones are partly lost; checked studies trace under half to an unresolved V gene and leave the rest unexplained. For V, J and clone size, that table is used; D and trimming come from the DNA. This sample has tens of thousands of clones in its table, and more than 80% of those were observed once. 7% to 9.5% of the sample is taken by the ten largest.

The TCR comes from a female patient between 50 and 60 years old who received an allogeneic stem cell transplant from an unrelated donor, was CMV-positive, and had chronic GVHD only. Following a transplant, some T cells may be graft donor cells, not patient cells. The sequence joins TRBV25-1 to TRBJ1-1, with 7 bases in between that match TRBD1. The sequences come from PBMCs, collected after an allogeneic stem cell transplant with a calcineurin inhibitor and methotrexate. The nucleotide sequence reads TGTGCCAGCAGTGTGACAGGGCACACTGAAGCTTTCTTT. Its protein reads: CASSVTGHTEAFF.